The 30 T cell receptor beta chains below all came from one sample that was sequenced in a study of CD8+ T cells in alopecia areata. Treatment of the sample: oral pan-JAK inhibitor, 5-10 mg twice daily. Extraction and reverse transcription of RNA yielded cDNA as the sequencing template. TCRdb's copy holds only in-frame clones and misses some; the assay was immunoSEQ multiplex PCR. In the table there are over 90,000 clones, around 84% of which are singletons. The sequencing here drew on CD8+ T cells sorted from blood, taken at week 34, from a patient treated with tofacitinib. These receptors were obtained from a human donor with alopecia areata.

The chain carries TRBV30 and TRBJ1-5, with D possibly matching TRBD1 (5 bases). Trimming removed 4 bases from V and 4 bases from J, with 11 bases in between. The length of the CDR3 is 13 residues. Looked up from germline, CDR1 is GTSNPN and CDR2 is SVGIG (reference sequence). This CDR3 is CAWTAAGNQPQHF. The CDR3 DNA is TGTGCCTGGACGGCGGCAGGGAATCAGCCCCAGCATTTT.

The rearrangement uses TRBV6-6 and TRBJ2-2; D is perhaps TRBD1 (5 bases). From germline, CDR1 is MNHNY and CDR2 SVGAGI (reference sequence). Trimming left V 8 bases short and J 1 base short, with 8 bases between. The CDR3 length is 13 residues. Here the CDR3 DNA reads TGTGCCAGCGGACACCTGAACACCGGGGAGCTGTTTTTT. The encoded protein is CASGHLNTGELFF.

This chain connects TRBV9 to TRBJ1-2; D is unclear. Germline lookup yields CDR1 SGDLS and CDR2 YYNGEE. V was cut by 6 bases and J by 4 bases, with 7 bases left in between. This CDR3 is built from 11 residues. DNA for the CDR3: TGTGCCAGCAAAGGAGTCTATGGCTACACCTTC. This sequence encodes CASKGVYGYTF.

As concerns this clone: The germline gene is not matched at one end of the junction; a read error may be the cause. CDR3 sequence (DNA): TGTGCCAGCAGCTTGTTGGACAGGCCGCATCACTTC. Amino acids: CASSLLDRPHHF. The chain carries TRBV7-9 and TRBJ2-7; 7 positions match TRBD1. This CDR3 has 12 amino acids. Germline V CDR1 and CDR2: SEHNR, FQNEAQ (reference sequence).

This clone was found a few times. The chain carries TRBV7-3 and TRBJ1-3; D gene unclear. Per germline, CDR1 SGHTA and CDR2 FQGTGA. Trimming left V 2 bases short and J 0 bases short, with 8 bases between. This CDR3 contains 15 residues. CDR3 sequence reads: CASSLSGDSGNTIYF. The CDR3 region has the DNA TGTGCCAGCAGCTTATCGGGTGACTCTGGAAACACCATATATTTT.

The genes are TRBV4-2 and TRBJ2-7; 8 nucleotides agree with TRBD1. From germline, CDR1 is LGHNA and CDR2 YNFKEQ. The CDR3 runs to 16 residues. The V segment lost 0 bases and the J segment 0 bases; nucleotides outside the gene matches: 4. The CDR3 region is CASSQENRGSSYEQYF. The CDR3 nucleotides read TGTGCCAGCAGCCAAGAAAACAGGGGGTCCTCCTACGAGCAGTACTTC.

CDR3 in DNA: TGCAGCGTTGAAGGTGCGGCGGGGGGGTACAATGAGCAGTTCTTC. Its protein is CSVEGAAGGYNEQFF. V gene TRBV29-1 combines with J gene TRBJ2-1; TRBD2 matches at 9 bases. With V trimmed by 1 base and J by 4 bases, 5 bases remained unmatched. This CDR3 is 15 amino acids long. Germline V gene data show CDR1 as SQVTM and CDR2 as ANQGSEA.

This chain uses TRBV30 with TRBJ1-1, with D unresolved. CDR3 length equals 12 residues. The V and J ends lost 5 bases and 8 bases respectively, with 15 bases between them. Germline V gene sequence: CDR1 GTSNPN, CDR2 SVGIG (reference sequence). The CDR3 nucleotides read TGTGCCTGGGGAGCCCGGGTCACGGAAGCTTTCTTT. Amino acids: CAWGARVTEAFF.

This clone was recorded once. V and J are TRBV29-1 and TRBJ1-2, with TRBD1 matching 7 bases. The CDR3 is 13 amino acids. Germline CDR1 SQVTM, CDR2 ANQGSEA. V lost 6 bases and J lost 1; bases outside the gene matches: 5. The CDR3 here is CSVGTANNYGYTF. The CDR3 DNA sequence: TGCAGCGTCGGGACAGCTAATAACTATGGCTACACCTTC. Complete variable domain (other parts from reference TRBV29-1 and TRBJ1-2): SAVISQKPSRDICQRGTSLTIQCQVDSQVTMMFWYRQQPGQSLTLIATANQGSEATYESGFVIDKFPISRPNLTFSTLTVSNMSPEDSSIYLCSVGTANNYGYTFGSGTRLTVV.

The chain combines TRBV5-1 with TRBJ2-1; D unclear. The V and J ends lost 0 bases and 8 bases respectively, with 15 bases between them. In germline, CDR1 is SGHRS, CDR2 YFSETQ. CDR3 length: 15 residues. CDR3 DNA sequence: TGCGCCAGCAGCTTGGATCAGAAGCCGGTCGATGAGCAGTTCTTC. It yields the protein CASSLDQKPVDEQFF.

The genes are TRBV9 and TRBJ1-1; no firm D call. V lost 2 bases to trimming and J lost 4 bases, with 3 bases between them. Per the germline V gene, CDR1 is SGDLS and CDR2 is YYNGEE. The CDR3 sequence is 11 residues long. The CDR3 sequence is CASSVVTEAFF. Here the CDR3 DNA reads TGTGCCAGCAGCGTGGTCACTGAAGCTTTCTTT.

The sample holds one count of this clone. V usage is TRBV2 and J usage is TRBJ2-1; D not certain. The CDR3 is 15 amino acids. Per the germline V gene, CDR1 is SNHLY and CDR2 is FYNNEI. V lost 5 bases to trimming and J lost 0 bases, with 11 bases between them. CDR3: CASSPDASSYNEQFF. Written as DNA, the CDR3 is TGTGCCAGCAGTCCGGACGCGAGCTCCTACAATGAGCAGTTCTTC.

The CDR3 sequence is CASSNVERGGVYIQYF. The CDR3 coding sequence is TGTGCCAGCAGCAATGTGGAGCGGGGGGGCGTGTACATTCAGTACTTC. The chain has TRBV9 and TRBJ2-4; 10 bases align to TRBD2. The CDR3 contains 16 residues. Trimming took 4 bases from V and 8 from J; bases not matched to a gene: 12. Germline assignment: CDR1 SGDLS and CDR2 YYNGEE.

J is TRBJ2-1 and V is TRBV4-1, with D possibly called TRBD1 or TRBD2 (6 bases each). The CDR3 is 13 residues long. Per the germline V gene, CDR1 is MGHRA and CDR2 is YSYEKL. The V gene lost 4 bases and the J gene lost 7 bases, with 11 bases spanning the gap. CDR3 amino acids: CASSPLGGNEQFF. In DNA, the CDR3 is TGCGCCAGCAGCCCCCTAGGGGGGAATGAGCAGTTCTTC.

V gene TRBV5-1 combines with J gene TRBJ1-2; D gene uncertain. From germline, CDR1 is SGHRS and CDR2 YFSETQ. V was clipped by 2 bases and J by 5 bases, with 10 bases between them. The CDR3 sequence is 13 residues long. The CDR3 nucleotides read TGCGCCAGCAGCTTTGGACTTTTGTATGGCTACACCTTC. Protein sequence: CASSFGLLYGYTF.

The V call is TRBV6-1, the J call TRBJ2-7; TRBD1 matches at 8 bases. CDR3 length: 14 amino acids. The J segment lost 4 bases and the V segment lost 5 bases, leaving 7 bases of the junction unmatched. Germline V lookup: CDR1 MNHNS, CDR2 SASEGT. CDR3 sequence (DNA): TGTGCCAGCAGTCCGACAGGGGACCCATACGAGCAGTACTTC. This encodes CASSPTGDPYEQYF.

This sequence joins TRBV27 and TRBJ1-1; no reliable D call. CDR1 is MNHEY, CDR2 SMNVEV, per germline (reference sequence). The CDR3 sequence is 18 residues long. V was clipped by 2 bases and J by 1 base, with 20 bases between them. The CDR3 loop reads CASSLIGFGGMRNTEAFF. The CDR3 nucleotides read TGTGCCAGCAGTTTAATAGGGTTCGGAGGGATGCGGAACACTGAAGCTTTCTTT.

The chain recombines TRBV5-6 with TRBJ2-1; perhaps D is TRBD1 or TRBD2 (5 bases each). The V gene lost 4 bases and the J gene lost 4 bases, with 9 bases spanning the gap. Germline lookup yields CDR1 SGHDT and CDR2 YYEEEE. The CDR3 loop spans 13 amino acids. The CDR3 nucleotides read TGTGCCAGCAGCCCTTGGGGGTACAATGAGCAGTTCTTC. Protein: CASSPWGYNEQFF. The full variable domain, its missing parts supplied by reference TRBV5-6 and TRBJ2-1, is DAGVTQSPTHLIKTRGQQVTLRCSPKSGHDTVSWYQQALGQGPQFIFQYYEEEERQRGNFPDRFSGHQFPNYSSELNVNALLLGDSALYLCASSPWGYNEQFFGPGTRLTVL.

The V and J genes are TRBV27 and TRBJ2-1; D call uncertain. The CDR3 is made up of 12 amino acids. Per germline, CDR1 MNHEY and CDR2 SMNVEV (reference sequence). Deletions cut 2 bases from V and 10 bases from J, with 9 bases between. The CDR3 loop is CASSLIGNEQFF. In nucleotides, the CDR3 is TGTGCCAGCAGTTTAATAGGGAACGAGCAGTTCTTC.

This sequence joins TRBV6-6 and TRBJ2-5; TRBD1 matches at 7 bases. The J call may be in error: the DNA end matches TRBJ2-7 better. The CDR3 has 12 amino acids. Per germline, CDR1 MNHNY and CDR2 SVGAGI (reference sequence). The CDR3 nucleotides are TGTGCCAGCAGTCAGGGGGTCTACGAGCAGTACTTC. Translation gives CASSQGVYEQYF.

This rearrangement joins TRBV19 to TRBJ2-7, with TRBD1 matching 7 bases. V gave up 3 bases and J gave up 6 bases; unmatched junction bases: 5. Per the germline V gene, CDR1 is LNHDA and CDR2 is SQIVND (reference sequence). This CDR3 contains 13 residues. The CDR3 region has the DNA TGTGCCAGTAGTATTGGGGCAGGGGGCGAGCAGTACTTC. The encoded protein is CASSIGAGGEQYF.

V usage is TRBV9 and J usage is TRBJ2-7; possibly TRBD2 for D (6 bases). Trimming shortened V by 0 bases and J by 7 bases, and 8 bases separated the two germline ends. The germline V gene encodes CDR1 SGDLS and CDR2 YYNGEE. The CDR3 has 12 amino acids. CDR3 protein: CASSVDGREQYF. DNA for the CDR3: TGTGCCAGCAGCGTAGATGGGAGGGAGCAGTACTTC. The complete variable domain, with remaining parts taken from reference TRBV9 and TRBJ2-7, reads DSGVTQTPKHLITATGQRVTLRCSPRSGDLSVYWYQQSLDQGLQFLIQYYNGEERAKGNILERFSAQQFPDLHSELNLSSLELGDSALYFCASSVDGREQYFGPGTRLTVT.

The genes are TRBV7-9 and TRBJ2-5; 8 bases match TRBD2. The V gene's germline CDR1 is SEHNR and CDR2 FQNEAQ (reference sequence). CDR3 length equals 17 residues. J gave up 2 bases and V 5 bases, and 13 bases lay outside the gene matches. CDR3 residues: CASSLLGGEVLQETQYF. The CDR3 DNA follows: TGTGCCAGCAGCCTCCTCGGGGGGGAGGTTCTACAAGAGACCCAGTACTTC.

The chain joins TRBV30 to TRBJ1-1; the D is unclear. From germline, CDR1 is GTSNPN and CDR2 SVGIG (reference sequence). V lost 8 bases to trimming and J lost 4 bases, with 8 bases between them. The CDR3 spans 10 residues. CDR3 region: CAPESTEAFF. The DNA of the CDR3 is TGTGCCCCCGAGAGCACTGAAGCTTTCTTT.

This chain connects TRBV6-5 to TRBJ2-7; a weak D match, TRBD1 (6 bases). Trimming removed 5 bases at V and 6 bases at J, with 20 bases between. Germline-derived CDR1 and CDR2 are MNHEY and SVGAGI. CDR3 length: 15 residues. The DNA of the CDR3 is TGTGCCAGCAGTCCCATAGTAATCAGGGGCGGCGAGCAGTACTTC. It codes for CASSPIVIRGGEQYF.

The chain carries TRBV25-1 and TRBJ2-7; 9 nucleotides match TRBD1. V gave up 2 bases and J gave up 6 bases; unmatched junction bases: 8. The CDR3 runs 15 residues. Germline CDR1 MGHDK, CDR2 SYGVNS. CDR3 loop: CASSEATDRGGEQYF. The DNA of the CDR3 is TGTGCCAGCAGTGAAGCGACGGACAGGGGTGGCGAGCAGTACTTC.

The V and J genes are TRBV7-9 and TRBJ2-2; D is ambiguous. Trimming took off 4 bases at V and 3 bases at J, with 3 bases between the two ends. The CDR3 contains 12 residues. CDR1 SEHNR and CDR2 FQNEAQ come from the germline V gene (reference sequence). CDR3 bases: TGTGCCAGCAGCTACGACACCGGGGAGCTGTTTTTT. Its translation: CASSYDTGELFF.

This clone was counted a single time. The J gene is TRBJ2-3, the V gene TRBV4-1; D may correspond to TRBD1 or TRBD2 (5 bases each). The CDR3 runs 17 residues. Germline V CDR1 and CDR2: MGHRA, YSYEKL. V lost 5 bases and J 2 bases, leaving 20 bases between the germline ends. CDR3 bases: TGCGCCAGCAGCAACCTTTTCGGGACCGCCTCCACAGATACGCAGTATTTT. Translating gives CASSNLFGTASTDTQYF.

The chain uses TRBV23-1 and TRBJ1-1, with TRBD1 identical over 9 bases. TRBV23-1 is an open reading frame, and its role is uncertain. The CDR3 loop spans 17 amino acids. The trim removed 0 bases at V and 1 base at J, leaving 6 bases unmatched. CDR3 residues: CASSQSWTGETNTEAFF. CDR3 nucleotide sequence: TGCGCCAGCAGTCAATCGTGGACAGGGGAAACGAACACTGAAGCTTTCTTT.

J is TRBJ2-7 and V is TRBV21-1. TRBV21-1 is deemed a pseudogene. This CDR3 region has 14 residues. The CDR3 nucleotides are TGTGCCAGCAGCCCGCGACCCGACTCCTACGAGCAGTACTTC. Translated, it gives CASSPRPDSYEQYF.